This T cell receptor beta chain emerged from a study of T cell responses to AZD1222 COVID-19 vaccine. Whole-study results and caveats: Clonal diversity was possibly underestimated, and white British individuals and females predominated among donors.

Here immunoSEQ multiplex PCR was the method, and the copy in TCRdb shows in-frame clones only, minus some. The sample consists of about 150,000 clones, roughly nine tenths of them appearing once. In the case of this clone: Its antigen is as yet unknown.

This CDR3 has 15 residues. Germline V gene lookup returns CDR1 LGHDT and CDR2 YNNKEL (reference sequence). The V and J ends lost 0 bases and 4 bases respectively, with 9 bases between them. The material was peripheral blood, obtained on day 0 of AZD1222 vaccination. The sequence was obtained from an adult in good health. The rearrangement uses TRBV3-1 (or the pseudogene TRBV3-2) and TRBJ2-2; D not certain. The CDR3 here is CASSQERRITGELFF. Here the CDR3 DNA reads TGTGCCAGCAGCCAAGAAAGACGGATCACCGGGGAGCTGTTTTTT.